Presented here are 31 T cell receptor beta chains from one specimen sequenced in a study of T-cell reconstitution after alpha-beta-depleted transplantation in children. As it was prepared, the TCRbeta library received unique molecular identifiers. TCRdb reprocessed the PCR reads via MiXCR and lists one record per CDR3 protein. The data hold about 150,000 distinct CDR3 sequences, with approximately 12% observed a single time. This material consisted of PBMCs, taken before TCRalphabeta/CD19-depleted stem cell transplant. The receptors stem from a boy aged 2 to 9 with acute myeloid leukemia, due to receive a stem cell transplant.

This clonotype came up many times. The J gene is TRBJ1-5, the V gene TRBV7-2, with D possibly TRBD1 on 5 matching bases. The germline V and J ends were trimmed by 0 bases and 7 bases, with 19 bases remaining between them. From germline, CDR1 is SGHTA and CDR2 FQGNSA. This CDR3 has 17 amino acids. CDR3 sequence reads: CASSLARGQAGRQPQHF. CDR3 coding DNA: TGTGCCAGCAGCTTAGCGAGAGGGCAGGCAGGGAGACAGCCCCAGCATTTT.

Many counts were recorded for this clonotype. This chain joins TRBV3-1 and TRBJ2-1, with 7 nucleotides matching TRBD2. The CDR3 contains 19 residues. Germline-derived CDR1 and CDR2 are LGHDT and YNNKEL (reference sequence). V lost 0 bases and J lost 4; bases outside the gene matches: 15. CDR3 nucleotide sequence: TGTGCCAGCAGCCAAGATATTCGGTCTAGCGGTCTCTTATACAATGAGCAGTTCTTC. Protein product: CASSQDIRSSGLLYNEQFF.

The table lists this clonotype with many counts. The J gene is TRBJ1-4, the V gene TRBV5-1; tentative D call: TRBD1 (6 bases). Trimming cost V 4 bases and J 4 bases, with 11 bases left between them. The V gene's germline CDR1 is SGHRS and CDR2 YFSETQ. The CDR3 is 14 amino acids. The CDR3 sequence: CASSAGTLNEKLFF. CDR3 DNA: TGCGCCAGCAGCGCCGGGACACTTAATGAAAAACTGTTTTTT.

This clonotype showed up many times. This chain connects TRBV18 to TRBJ1-1; 8 nucleotides match TRBD1. The V gene's germline CDR1 is KGHSH and CDR2 LQKENI. With V trimmed by 6 bases and J by 3 bases, 12 bases remained unmatched. CDR3 length: 16 amino acids. The CDR3 is CASSKTQDREDTEAFF. The CDR3 DNA sequence: TGTGCCAGCTCTAAAACTCAGGACAGGGAGGACACTGAAGCTTTCTTT.

The chain combines TRBV6-5 with TRBJ2-7, with D unclear. V lost 2 bases to trimming and J lost 2 bases, with 7 bases between them. The germline V gene encodes CDR1 MNHEY and CDR2 SVGAGI. The CDR3 length is 13 residues. In DNA form, the CDR3 reads TGTGCCAGCAGTTACAAGGGCCCCTACGAGCAGTACTTC. Protein product: CASSYKGPYEQYF.

This clonotype has ten or more counts. The genes are TRBV27 and TRBJ1-5; the D gene is possibly TRBD1 (5 bases). CDR1 and CDR2 from the germline V gene are MNHEY and SMNVEV (reference sequence). Trimming pared 2 bases from V and 6 bases from J, leaving 8 bases between. CDR3 length: 13 amino acids. The CDR3 DNA reads as TGTGCCAGCAGTTTAGCAGGGACTCAGCCCCAGCATTTT. This translates into CASSLAGTQPQHF.

This clonotype occurred many times. The gene calls are TRBV5-1 and TRBJ2-1; D may be TRBD2 (6 bases). CDR3 length: 15 amino acids. Germline V gene lookup returns CDR1 SGHRS and CDR2 YFSETQ. Trimming took 4 bases from V and 4 from J, leaving 15 bases between them. CDR3 coding DNA: TGCGCCAGCAGCCCTGGAGGGATTGGGTACAATGAGCAGTTCTTC. It yields the protein CASSPGGIGYNEQFF.

In the case of this clonotype: A much larger clonotype is one base distant, so this may be a read error. The V and J genes are TRBV29-1 and TRBJ2-2; 12 nucleotides align to TRBD2. V shed 6 bases and J 3 bases; nucleotides not matched to a gene: 5. Germline values: CDR1 SQVTM, CDR2 ANQGSEA. This CDR3 spans 15 amino acids. In DNA form, the CDR3 reads TGCAGCGTCCGCCCTAGCGGGGGGGACACCGGGGAGCTGTTTTTT. It translates to CSVRPSGGDTGELFF.

This clonotype was detected ten times or more. V and J are TRBV6-1 and TRBJ2-5; TRBD1 or TRBD2 may be the D gene (6 bases each). V lost 8 bases, J lost 1 base, and 17 bases lay in between. The CDR3 totals 15 residues. Per the germline V gene, CDR1 is MNHNS and CDR2 is SASEGT. As DNA, the CDR3 is TGTGCCAGCGACCTGGGGGGCTTGGGCCAAGAGACCCAGTACTTC. It specifies CASDLGGLGQETQYF.

The chain uses TRBV7-2 and TRBJ1-1; D uncertain. The CDR3 spans 14 residues. The V end was cut by 7 bases, the J end by 3 bases, with 15 bases between. Per germline, CDR1 SGHTA and CDR2 FQGNSA. CDR3 DNA: TGTGCCAGCACCTCACGGGCTAGGTACACTGAAGCTTTCTTT. As protein: CASTSRARYTEAFF.

This clonotype showed up many times. A much bigger clone sits one base away, suggesting this may be a read error. This rearrangement joins TRBV6-5 to TRBJ1-6; D not resolved. Looked up from germline, CDR1 is MNHEY and CDR2 is SVGAGI. The V gene lost 2 bases and the J gene lost 9 bases, with 11 bases spanning the gap. The CDR3 spans 14 residues. For the CDR3, the DNA is TGTGCCAGCAGTTACGGCCACGCTAGTTCACCCCTCCACTTT. Its translation: CASSYGHASSPLHF.

This clonotype was found many times. The V call is TRBV6-6, the J call TRBJ2-1; no clear D. The germline V and J ends were trimmed by 0 bases and 7 bases, with 7 bases remaining between them. Germline V lookup: CDR1 MNHNY, CDR2 SVGAGI (reference sequence). This CDR3 comprises 13 residues. CDR3 loop: CASSYSTRNEQFF. The CDR3 DNA is TGTGCCAGCAGTTACTCGACACGGAATGAGCAGTTCTTC.

The genes are TRBV7-3 and TRBJ1-1, with no clear D. Deletions cut 5 bases from V and 0 bases from J, with 7 bases between. The CDR3 contains 13 residues. Germline values: CDR1 SGHTA, CDR2 FQGTGA. This chain's CDR3 is CASSADMNTEAFF. The CDR3 DNA sequence: TGTGCCAGCAGCGCAGACATGAACACTGAAGCTTTCTTT.

This clonotype has at least ten counts. The chain recombines TRBV5-6 with TRBJ1-1; D unclear. This CDR3 spans 12 amino acids. The V gene's germline CDR1 is SGHDT and CDR2 YYEEEE. V was clipped by 2 bases and J by 4 bases, with 6 bases between them. The CDR3 sequence: CASSFSLTEAFF. CDR3 DNA sequence: TGTGCCAGCAGCTTCTCTCTCACTGAAGCTTTCTTT. The full variable domain, in which reference TRBV5-6 and TRBJ1-1 provide the parts outside the CDR3, is DAGVTQSPTHLIKTRGQQVTLRCSPKSGHDTVSWYQQALGQGPQFIFQYYEEEERQRGNFPDRFSGHQFPNYSSELNVNALLLGDSALYLCASSFSLTEAFFGQGTRLTVV.

This clonotype was detected ten times or more. The V gene is TRBV18, the J gene TRBJ2-2, with TRBD2 as a possible D gene (6 bases). The germline gives CDR1 KGHSH, CDR2 LQKENI. The CDR3 consists of 16 residues. Trimming removed 1 base from V and 1 base from J, with 10 bases in between. CDR3 residues: CASSPRLALNTGELFF. CDR3 DNA sequence: TGTGCCAGCTCACCACGGCTAGCGTTGAACACCGGGGAGCTGTTTTTT.

In regard to this clonotype: A much larger clone lies a single base off, so this may be a read error. The chain recombines TRBV12-3 or TRBV12-4 with TRBJ1-2, with D perhaps matching TRBD1 (5 bases). The length of the CDR3 is 13 residues. With 6 bases removed from V and 12 bases from J, the gap between germline ends came to 20 bases. This chain's CDR3 is CASSGHPGLTDTF. In DNA form, the CDR3 reads TGTGCCAGCAGCGGCCACCCGGGACTTACCGACACCTTC.

This clonotype has ten or more counts. V is TRBV5-1 and J is TRBJ1-1; a weak D match, TRBD1 (5 bases). Germline assignment: CDR1 SGHRS and CDR2 YFSETQ. The CDR3 sequence is 13 residues long. Deletions cut 5 bases from V and 4 bases from J, with 12 bases between. CDR3: CASRMGQGTEAFF. The CDR3 DNA is TGCGCCAGCAGGATGGGCCAGGGCACTGAAGCTTTCTTT.

In this sample, this clonotype turned up many times. V gene TRBV12-3 or TRBV12-4 combines with J gene TRBJ2-1; no definite D call. Trimming took 6 bases from V and 6 from J, leaving 12 bases between them. This CDR3 is built from 13 residues. The CDR3 DNA follows: TGTGCCAGCAGCGTATTCCCCCCCAATGAGCAGTTCTTC. This gives the protein CASSVFPPNEQFF.

This clonotype was seen only a few times. The V call is TRBV2, the J call TRBJ2-3; D gene unclear. Trimming cost V 3 bases and J 1 base, with 5 bases left between them. The germline gives CDR1 SNHLY, CDR2 FYNNEI. The CDR3 spans 13 residues. The DNA for the CDR3 is TGTGCCAGCAGTGAGAAAGGCACAGATACGCAGTATTTT. Its protein is CASSEKGTDTQYF.

The CDR3 sequence is CASSLAEQNEQFF. The CDR3 DNA is TGTGCCAGCAGCTTAGCGGAACAAAATGAGCAGTTCTTC. The rearrangement uses TRBV7-8 and TRBJ2-1, with D unresolved. The CDR3 loop spans 13 amino acids. Trimming took off 0 bases at V and 7 bases at J, with 7 bases between the two ends. The germline V gene encodes CDR1 SGHVS and CDR2 FQNEAQ.

V is TRBV7-9 and J is TRBJ1-1, with D perhaps matching TRBD1 (5 bases). Germline assignment: CDR1 SEHNR and CDR2 FQNEAQ (reference sequence). CDR3 size: 14 residues. V was pared by 4 bases and J by 6 bases, with 15 bases between. The CDR3 sequence: CASSSAKTDAEAFF. The CDR3 bases are TGTGCCAGCAGCTCGGCCAAGACAGACGCTGAAGCTTTCTTT.

The gene calls are TRBV12-3 or TRBV12-4 and TRBJ1-1, with 9 bases lining up with TRBD1. The V gene end was trimmed by 3 bases and the J gene end by 1 base; junction bases not matched to a gene: 3. CDR3 length: 15 amino acids. The CDR3 protein is CASSFLGQGNTEAFF. The CDR3 DNA reads as TGTGCCAGCAGTTTTCTGGGACAGGGGAACACTGAAGCTTTCTTT.

This clonotype was recorded at least ten times. This sequence joins TRBV20-1 and TRBJ1-1; 9 positions match TRBD1. Germline assignment: CDR1 DFQATT and CDR2 SNEGSKA (reference sequence). The V and J ends lost 0 bases and 1 base, in that order; junction bases with no gene match: 3. This CDR3 comprises 15 residues. The CDR3, as DNA: TGCAGTGCTAGAGACCCGGGACAGGGGAACACTGAAGCTTTCTTT. Protein product: CSARDPGQGNTEAFF.

This clonotype was picked up many times. CDR3 amino acids: CASSQAGVLSYEQYF. DNA for the CDR3: TGCGCCAGCAGCCAAGCGGGAGTCCTCTCCTACGAGCAGTACTTC. This sequence joins TRBV4-1 and TRBJ2-7; weak D call: TRBD2 (6 bases). The germline V gene encodes CDR1 MGHRA and CDR2 YSYEKL. Deletions cut 1 base from V and 0 bases from J, with 10 bases between. This CDR3 contains 15 residues.

The chain joins TRBV3-1 to TRBJ2-4; 13 bases align to TRBD2. The CDR3 sequence is 16 residues long. Germline V lookup: CDR1 LGHDT, CDR2 YNNKEL (reference sequence). CDR3: CLSSQKLAGGKNIQYF. The CDR3 nucleotides are TGTCTCAGCAGCCAAAAACTAGCGGGGGGGAAAAACATTCAGTACTTC.

This clonotype was observed many times. The J gene is TRBJ2-3, the V gene TRBV29-1, with 14 bases fitting TRBD2. The junction had 3 bases not matched to a gene; V was cut back by 4 bases and J by 3 bases. This CDR3 region has 15 residues. Per germline, CDR1 SQVTM and CDR2 ANQGSEA. The CDR3 DNA follows: TGCAGCGTTGGACTAGCGGGAGGGGATACAGATACGCAGTATTTT. Translating gives CSVGLAGGDTDTQYF.

This clonotype was detected only a few times. V gene TRBV7-9 combines with J gene TRBJ2-5; no clear D gene. Trimming took off 1 base at V and 1 base at J, with 10 bases between the two ends. This CDR3 comprises 15 residues. CDR1 is SEHNR, CDR2 FQNEAQ, per germline (reference sequence). CDR3 in DNA: TGTGCCAGCAGCTTAGGAATGGGTAGCCAAGAGACCCAGTACTTC. It specifies CASSLGMGSQETQYF.

This clonotype was seen repeatedly, ten times or more. The genes are TRBV11-2 and TRBJ1-3, with D unresolved. V gave up 3 bases and J gave up 8 bases, with 23 bases separating them. The germline gives CDR1 SGHAT, CDR2 FQNNGV. The CDR3 length is 17 residues. The CDR3 is CASSLGKRQLSEDTIYF. DNA for the CDR3: TGTGCCAGCAGCTTGGGGAAGCGTCAACTCTCGGAGGACACCATATATTTT.

In this sample, this clonotype turned up many times. The chain has TRBV11-3 and TRBJ2-7, with 12 nucleotides matching TRBD2. CDR3 size: 18 residues. V gave up 1 base and J gave up 1 base; unmatched junction bases: 8. Germline values: CDR1 SGHNT, CDR2 YENEEA. CDR3 residues: CASSLGTAGTSGSYEQYF. In nucleotides, the CDR3 is TGTGCCAGCAGCTTAGGGACCGCCGGGACTAGCGGGTCCTACGAGCAGTACTTC.

For this clonotype: A read error is possible here, since a much larger clone lies one base away. The V call is TRBV12-3 or TRBV12-4, the J call TRBJ2-5, with D possibly matching TRBD1 (6 bases). The CDR3 covers 17 residues. CDR3 in amino acids: CASWGKAQGEYQDTQYF. CDR3 in DNA: TGTGCCAGCTGGGGCAAAGCACAGGGAGAGTACCAAGACACCCAGTACTTC.

This clonotype was counted ten times or more. CDR3 in DNA: TGTTCCATTGGTCACGTAGGGACCGCCAATGAGCAGTTCTTC. Amino acids: CSIGHVGTANEQFF. The J gene is TRBJ2-1, the V gene TRBV6-1, with D possibly being TRBD1 or TRBD2 (5 bases each). Germline CDR1 and CDR2: MNHNS and SASEGT. This CDR3 spans 14 amino acids.